This entry lists 13 T cell receptor beta chains sequenced from one sample in a study of technical replicates of blood from a handful of donors. Data came from immunoSEQ multiplex PCR; TCRdb stores just in-frame clones and leaves some out. In the table there are roughly 70,000 clones, 93% of which are singletons. Specimen: T cells isolated from PBMCs. All receptors derive from a human donor in good health.

The chain joins TRBV5-1 to TRBJ2-4, with no clear D. V dropped 3 bases and J dropped 8 bases, with 18 bases sitting between them. CDR1 and CDR2 from the germline V gene are SGHRS and YFSETQ. The CDR3 sequence is 15 residues long. CDR3 amino acids: CASSYGELGGDIQYF. The CDR3 coding sequence is TGCGCCAGCAGCTATGGCGAGCTAGGCGGAGACATTCAGTACTTC.

This chain uses TRBV9 with TRBJ1-2; unclear D gene. V was trimmed by 0 bases and J by 4 bases, leaving 16 bases between them. Germline V lookup: CDR1 SGDLS, CDR2 YYNGEE. The CDR3 totals 16 residues. This chain's CDR3 is CASSVARSAPGYGYTF. The DNA for the CDR3 is TGTGCCAGCAGCGTAGCCCGGTCCGCCCCCGGCTATGGCTACACCTTC.

The rearrangement uses TRBV9 and TRBJ2-2, with 8 positions matching TRBD1. Germline-derived CDR1 and CDR2 are SGDLS and YYNGEE. The CDR3 runs 15 residues. The V and J ends lost 3 bases and 4 bases, in that order; junction bases with no gene match: 5. As DNA, the CDR3 is TGTGCCAGCAGCGCCGGACAGGGCCCCACCGGGGAGCTGTTTTTT. Protein sequence: CASSAGQGPTGELFF.

The sample holds one count of this clone. The chain uses TRBV28 and TRBJ2-1; 8 nucleotides align to TRBD2. V trimming: 4 bases; J trimming: 2 bases; junction bases outside the gene matches: 7. This CDR3 contains 16 residues. CDR1 and CDR2 from the germline V gene are MDHEN and SYDVKM. The CDR3, as DNA: TGTGCCAGCAGTTCCCTTTGGCGGGAGGCCTACAATGAGCAGTTCTTC. This gives the protein CASSSLWREAYNEQFF.

V usage is TRBV7-9 and J usage is TRBJ2-5; D possibly corresponds to TRBD2 (6 bases). The V and J ends lost 6 bases and 1 base respectively, with 9 bases between them. The CDR3 is 13 residues long. CDR1 and CDR2 from the germline V gene are SEHNR and FQNEAQ (reference sequence). The CDR3 spells CASRGGFQETQYF. The CDR3, as DNA: TGTGCCAGCAGGGGGGGATTCCAAGAGACCCAGTACTTC.

The genes are TRBV30 and TRBJ1-1; 11 positions match TRBD1. The germline V gene encodes CDR1 GTSNPN and CDR2 SVGIG (reference sequence). The CDR3 covers 14 residues. Trimming cost V 6 bases and J 4 bases; bases outside gene matches: 7. The CDR3 nucleotides read TGTGCCTGTCGGGACAGGGGGGGGGTCACTGAAGCTTTCTTT. It codes for CACRDRGGVTEAFF.

The chain has TRBV27 and TRBJ2-3; D remains unclear. V was cut by 3 bases and J by 4 bases, with 14 bases left in between. This CDR3 has 15 amino acids. Germline values: CDR1 MNHEY, CDR2 SMNVEV (reference sequence). The DNA of the CDR3 is TGTGCCAGCAGTTTTGGTCCCCGCGGCGCAGATACGCAGTATTTT. It encodes CASSFGPRGADTQYF.

J is TRBJ2-3 and V is TRBV19, with TRBD1 matching over 7 bases. Germline lookup yields CDR1 LNHDA and CDR2 SQIVND (reference sequence). The CDR3 totals 17 residues. J was trimmed by 3 bases and V by 1 base; bases with no gene match: 10. DNA for the CDR3: TGTGCCAGTAGTATAGCAGTGGCAGGGGGTAGGACAGATACGCAGTATTTT. Translated: CASSIAVAGGRTDTQYF.

The rearrangement uses TRBV4-1 and TRBJ1-6, with D possibly TRBD1 on 5 matching bases. This CDR3 has 18 residues. Germline CDR1 MGHRA, CDR2 YSYEKL. V was cut by 4 bases and J by 4 bases, with 20 bases left in between. CDR3 in amino acids: CASSLLRAGGLYNSPLHF. CDR3 coding DNA: TGCGCCAGCAGCCTTCTAAGGGCGGGGGGACTGTATAATTCACCCCTCCACTTT.

The J gene is TRBJ2-7, the V gene TRBV5-6, with 12 bases aligning to TRBD1. The germline CDR1 and CDR2 sequences are SGHDT and YYEEEE. This CDR3 has 17 residues. The trim removed 2 bases at V and 6 bases at J, leaving 12 bases unmatched. The CDR3 nucleotides read TGTGCCAGCAGCTTCCGAATCGCCGGGACAGGGGGCCCCGAGCAGTACTTC. Protein: CASSFRIAGTGGPEQYF.

The rearrangement joins TRBV5-4 to TRBJ2-7; TRBD1 matches at 7 bases. The CDR3 sequence is 14 residues long. J was trimmed by 3 bases and V by 4 bases; bases with no gene match: 7. The germline V gene has CDR1 SGHNT and CDR2 YYREEE (reference sequence). CDR3 sequence: CASSPSGQYYEQYF. In nucleotides, the CDR3 is TGTGCCAGCAGCCCCTCGGGACAGTACTACGAGCAGTACTTC. Full variable domain (rest looked up from reference TRBV5-4 and TRBJ2-7): ETGVTQSPTHLIKTRGQQVTLRCSSQSGHNTVSWYQQALGQGPQFIFQYYREEENGRGNFPPRFSGLQFPNYSSELNVNALELDDSALYLCASSPSGQYYEQYFGPGTRLTVT.

The chain carries TRBV11-2 and TRBJ2-7, with D maybe TRBD2 (7 bases). Trimming removed 2 bases from V and 2 bases from J, with 16 bases in between. Germline CDR1 reads SGHAT; CDR2 reads FQNNGV. The CDR3 totals 16 residues. The CDR3 nucleotides read TGTGCCAGCAGCTTATTGAGGGGGGGGCAGCCCTACGAGCAGTACTTC. Its protein product is CASSLLRGGQPYEQYF.

The CDR3 DNA follows: TGTGCCAGCAGCCTCAATACGGGGGTTAGCACTGAAGCTTTCTTT. It encodes CASSLNTGVSTEAFF. The rearrangement uses TRBV5-4 and TRBJ1-1, with a weak D call TRBD1 (5 bases). CDR1 is SGHNT and CDR2 is YYREEE in the germline V gene (reference sequence). The length of the CDR3 is 15 residues. V lost 4 bases and J lost 4, with 17 bases in between. Complete variable domain (other parts from reference TRBV5-4 and TRBJ1-1): ETGVTQSPTHLIKTRGQQVTLRCSSQSGHNTVSWYQQALGQGPQFIFQYYREEENGRGNFPPRFSGLQFPNYSSELNVNALELDDSALYLCASSLNTGVSTEAFFGQGTRLTVV.